The 16 T cell receptor beta chains below were found in one sample sequenced in a study of response to subunit inactivated influenza vaccine. TCRdb passed the RT-PCR reads through MiXCR, listing each CDR3 protein once. The sample carries around 580,000 distinct CDR3 sequences, approximately 15% recorded once. The material sequenced was PBMCs from blood, taken less than 13 days after vaccination. Receptors originate from a middle-aged man who received an inactivated influenza vaccine.

In regard to this clonotype: A clone one base away is much larger, so this may be a read error. The V call is TRBV6-1, the J call TRBJ1-5; no clear D. Germline assignment: CDR1 MNHNS and CDR2 SASEGT. The CDR3 has 13 residues. CDR3 sequence (DNA): TGTGCCAGCAGTGCAGGTAGCAATCAGCCCCAGCTTTTT. Translated, it gives CASSAGSNQPQLF.

This clonotype was picked up many times. The chain joins TRBV28 to TRBJ2-5; the D is unclear. The CDR3 is 12 amino acids. V was clipped by 4 bases and J by 5 bases, with 8 bases between them. CDR1 and CDR2 from the germline V gene are MDHEN and SYDVKM. This CDR3 is CASSSGVETQYF. CDR3 bases: TGTGCCAGCAGTTCTGGGGTCGAGACCCAGTACTTC.

V and J are TRBV15 and TRBJ1-3; 8 nucleotides match TRBD1. In germline, CDR1 is LNHNV, CDR2 YYDKDF (reference sequence). This CDR3 is built from 16 residues. The ends lost 5 bases at V and 1 base at J; junction bases unmatched: 7. For the CDR3, the DNA is TGTGCCACCAGCTTGGGAGACAGGGGTTCTGGAAACACCATATATTTT. Its protein is CATSLGDRGSGNTIYF.

This clonotype appeared many times. V is TRBV7-6 and J is TRBJ2-1, with 9 nucleotides matching TRBD1. The CDR3 spans 15 residues. CDR1 and CDR2 from the germline V gene are SGHVS and FNYEAQ. J lost 6 bases, V lost 5 bases, and 8 bases had no gene match. The CDR3 loop reads CASSSTGGSGNEQFF. The CDR3 nucleotides are TGTGCCAGCAGCAGCACAGGGGGCTCCGGCAATGAGCAGTTCTTC. Full variable domain (rest looked up from reference TRBV7-6 and TRBJ2-1): GAGVSQSPRYKVTKRGQDVALRCDPISGHVSLYWYRQALGQGPEFLTYFNYEAQQDKSGLPNDRFSAERPEGSISTLTIQRTEQRDSAMYRCASSSTGGSGNEQFFGPGTRLTVL.

The V and J genes are TRBV7-2 and TRBJ1-1, with 8 positions matching TRBD1. The J segment lost 2 bases and the V segment lost 8 bases, leaving 4 bases of the junction unmatched. Germline CDR1 is SGHTA and CDR2 is FQGNSA. The CDR3 has 13 amino acids. The CDR3 nucleotides read TGTGCCAGCTCAGGGGGCGCAAACACTGAAGCTTTCTTT. Its translation is CASSGGANTEAFF.

The chain links TRBV9 to TRBJ2-5; no clear D. Trimming shortened V by 1 base and J by 1 base, and 11 bases separated the two germline ends. The CDR3 totals 15 residues. Germline-derived CDR1 and CDR2 are SGDLS and YYNGEE. CDR3 coding DNA: TGTGCCAGCAGCGTAAGGGCGGCCCGCCAAGAGACCCAGTACTTC. Translating it yields CASSVRAARQETQYF.

The CDR3 protein is CASSLYPVGSPYEQYF. CDR3 nucleotide sequence: TGTGCCAGCAGTTTATACCCCGTGGGGAGCCCGTACGAGCAGTACTTC. The V gene is TRBV28, the J gene TRBJ2-7, with a weak D call TRBD2 (5 bases). The ends were cut back, 1 base at V and 4 bases at J, with 17 bases in the middle. CDR1 is MDHEN and CDR2 is SYDVKM in the germline V gene. This CDR3 comprises 16 residues. The full variable domain, completed using reference TRBV28 and TRBJ2-7, is DVKVTQSSRYLVKRTGEKVFLECVQDMDHENMFWYRQDPGLGLRLIYFSYDVKMKEKGDIPEGYSVSREKKERFSLILESASTNQTSMYLCASSLYPVGSPYEQYFGPGTRLTVT.

This clonotype was observed a few times. The V and J genes are TRBV20-1 and TRBJ2-7, with a weak D call TRBD2 (5 bases). V was shortened by 1 base and J by 11 bases, with 12 bases between the two germline ends. The CDR3 contains 11 residues. The germline gives CDR1 DFQATT, CDR2 SNEGSKA (reference sequence). The CDR3 loop reads CSARVPTNEYF. The CDR3 nucleotides are TGCAGTGCTAGAGTCCCGACTAACGAGTACTTC.

This clonotype appeared a few times. This chain uses TRBV7-2 with TRBJ2-5; D is undetermined. Germline V gene lookup returns CDR1 SGHTA and CDR2 FQGNSA. V was pared by 8 bases and J by 3 bases, with 7 bases between. The CDR3 covers 11 residues. The CDR3 DNA follows: TGTGCCAGCGCAGTCAAAGAGACCCAGTACTTC. Its translation is CASAVKETQYF.

This clonotype showed up many times. CDR3 residues: CSATTTGKVPYEQYF. In nucleotides, the CDR3 is TGCAGTGCTACCACCACAGGGAAAGTCCCCTACGAGCAGTACTTC. The chain employs TRBV20-1 and TRBJ2-7; maybe TRBD1 (6 bases). The germline V gene has CDR1 DFQATT and CDR2 SNEGSKA (reference sequence). V shed 4 bases and J shed 2 bases, with 18 bases lying between them. The CDR3 has 15 amino acids.

The chain carries TRBV10-3 and TRBJ1-1; D call uncertain. Trimming took off 7 bases at V and 4 bases at J, with 13 bases between the two ends. This CDR3 comprises 13 residues. Looked up from germline, CDR1 is ENHRY and CDR2 is SYGVKD. This CDR3 is CAIKSPTSTEAFF. For the CDR3, the DNA is TGTGCCATCAAATCCCCGACTAGCACTGAAGCTTTCTTT.

This rearrangement joins TRBV3-1 to TRBJ2-2; 9 bases are a match to TRBD2. CDR1 and CDR2 (germline): LGHDT, YNNKEL (reference sequence). The V and J ends lost 4 bases and 6 bases, in that order; junction bases with no gene match: 6. The CDR3 contains 15 residues. The CDR3 nucleotides are TGTGCCAGCAGCCCCCGACTAGCGGTTTCCGGGGAGCTGTTTTTT. Translated: CASSPRLAVSGELFF.

There are many counts of this clonotype. This chain uses TRBV5-1 with TRBJ2-3; 8 bases are shared with TRBD1. The CDR3 covers 15 residues. Unmatched junction bases numbered 4, after V lost 2 bases and J lost 2 bases. Per germline, CDR1 SGHRS and CDR2 YFSETQ. The CDR3 nucleotides are TGCGCCAGCAGCTTAGGGGACAGGATCACAGATACGCAGTATTTT. Its protein product is CASSLGDRITDTQYF.

This clonotype was recorded a few times. The rearrangement joins TRBV11-2 to TRBJ2-3, with 14 bases fitting TRBD2. The CDR3 loop spans 17 amino acids. The V gene end was trimmed by 2 bases and the J gene end by 6 bases; junction bases not matched to a gene: 7. Germline V CDR1 and CDR2: SGHAT, FQNNGV. This CDR3 reads CASSLRLAGGLSDTQYF. The CDR3 bases are TGTGCCAGCAGCTTAAGACTAGCGGGGGGGCTCTCGGATACGCAGTATTTT.

A few counts support this clonotype. The chain joins TRBV7-2 to TRBJ2-6, with D perhaps assigned TRBD1 or TRBD2 (5 bases each). With 6 bases removed from V and 1 base from J, the gap between germline ends came to 16 bases. From germline, CDR1 is SGHTA and CDR2 FQGNSA. The CDR3 has 17 amino acids. CDR3 nucleotides: TGTGCCAGCAGTACAGGTGGCAGGGAGTCTGGGGCCAACGTCCTGACTTTC. Its translation is CASSTGGRESGANVLTF.

CDR3 loop: CATSRGWAGEYEQYF. The CDR3 DNA sequence: TGTGCCACCAGCAGGGGCTGGGCGGGAGAATACGAGCAGTACTTC. The chain is built from TRBV15 and TRBJ2-7; 7 positions match TRBD2. This CDR3 is 15 amino acids long. V trimming: 3 bases; J trimming: 4 bases; junction bases outside the gene matches: 9. Per the germline V gene, CDR1 is LNHNV and CDR2 is YYDKDF (reference sequence).